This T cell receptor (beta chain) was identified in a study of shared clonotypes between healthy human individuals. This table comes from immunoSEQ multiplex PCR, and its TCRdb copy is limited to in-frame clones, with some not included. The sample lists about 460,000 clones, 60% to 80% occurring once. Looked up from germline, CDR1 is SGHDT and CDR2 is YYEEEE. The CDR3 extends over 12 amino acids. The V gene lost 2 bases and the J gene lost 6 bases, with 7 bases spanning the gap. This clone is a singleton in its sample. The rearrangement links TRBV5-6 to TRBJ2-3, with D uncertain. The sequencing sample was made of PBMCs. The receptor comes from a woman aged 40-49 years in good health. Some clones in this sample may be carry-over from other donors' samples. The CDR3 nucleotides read TGTGCCAGCAGCTTCCTCGGGGATACGCAGTATTTT. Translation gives CASSFLGDTQYF.